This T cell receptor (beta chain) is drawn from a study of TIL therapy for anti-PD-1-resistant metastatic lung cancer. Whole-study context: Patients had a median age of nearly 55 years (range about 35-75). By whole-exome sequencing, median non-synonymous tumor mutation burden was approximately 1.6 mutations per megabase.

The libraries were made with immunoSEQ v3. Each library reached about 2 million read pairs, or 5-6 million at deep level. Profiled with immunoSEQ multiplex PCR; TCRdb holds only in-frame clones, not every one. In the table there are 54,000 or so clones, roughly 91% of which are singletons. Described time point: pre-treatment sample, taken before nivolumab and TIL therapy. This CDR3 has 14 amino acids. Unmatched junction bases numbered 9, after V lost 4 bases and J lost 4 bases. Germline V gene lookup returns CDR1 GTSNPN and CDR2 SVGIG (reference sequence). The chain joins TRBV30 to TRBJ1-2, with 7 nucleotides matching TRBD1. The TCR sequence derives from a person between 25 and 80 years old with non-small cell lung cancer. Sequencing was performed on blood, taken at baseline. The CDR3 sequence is CAWTREGGPYGYTF. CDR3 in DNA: TGTGCCTGGACCCGGGAAGGGGGCCCCTATGGCTACACCTTC. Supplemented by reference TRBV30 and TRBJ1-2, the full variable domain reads SQTIHQWPATLVQPVGSPLSLECTVEGTSNPNLYWYRQAAGRGLQLLFYSVGIGQISSEVPQNLSASRPQDRQFILSSKKLLLSDSGFYLCAWTREGGPYGYTFGSGTRLTVV.